This paragraph reports one TCR beta chain. The protocol was immunoSEQ multiplex PCR, while the TCRdb copy is restricted to in-frame clones and leaves out a portion. The table has approximately 60,000 clones, about 92% seen once. This record belongs to a study of cytomegalovirus exposure and HLA in healthy donors. Study-level background: The 100 to 150 validation repertoires and the approximately 700 first-cohort repertoires shared a platform, a later analysis reported.

Sequencing was carried out using PBMCs. This sequence was found in a woman between 18 and 30 years old in good health and CMV-seronegative.

CDR3 nucleotides: TGTGCCAGCAGCTTACCCAGCGGGGGGGCACCCGGGGAGCTGTTTTTT. This translates into CASSLPSGGAPGELFF. The V call is TRBV7-9, the J call TRBJ2-2; TRBD2 aligns across 10 bases. The length of the CDR3 is 16 residues. Trimming cost V 2 bases and J 6 bases; bases outside gene matches: 6. Germline V gene sequence: CDR1 SEHNR, CDR2 FQNEAQ (reference sequence).